One and the same sample provided the 2 T cell receptor beta chains below, sequenced in a study of read filtering for tumor transcriptome and immune sequencing. Molecular barcoded adaptors covering alpha/delta and beta/gamma chains were used on 400 to 450 ng RNA. One entry per CDR3 protein results from TCRdb running MiXCR on the reads. The repertoire holds about 58,000 distinct CDR3 sequences, roughly an eighth seen once, with 16% in the top ten. Sequencing was done on a sample of a population of CD138-negative cells sorted from bone marrow. These receptors were taken from a donor aged 40 or over with multiple myeloma.

This clonotype was seen many times. The chain recombines TRBV11-2 with TRBJ2-7, with D uncertain. The CDR3 runs 15 residues. Germline V gene lookup returns CDR1 SGHAT and CDR2 FQNNGV. V lost 2 bases and J lost 2, with 13 bases in between. CDR3: CASSLRTRAPYEQYF. Written as DNA, the CDR3 is TGTGCCAGCAGCTTACGAACAAGGGCCCCCTACGAGCAGTACTTC.

This clonotype was counted at least ten times. This sequence joins TRBV6-2 or TRBV6-3 and TRBJ2-3; D not resolved. V shed 5 bases and J shed 1 base, with 7 bases lying between them. The CDR3 spans 13 residues. The germline gives CDR1 MNHEY, CDR2 SVGEGT. The DNA for the CDR3 is TGTGCCAGCAGTCCGCAGGGCACAGATACGCAGTATTTT. It yields the protein CASSPQGTDTQYF.